This record looks at one TCR beta chain sequence and its context. The antigen remains undetermined. The sample is drawn from a study of shared clonotypes between healthy human individuals. Study-wide points: Sharing across several donors was seen in 4% to 6.5% of naive CD4 clonotypes.

Trimming at V came to 5 bases and at J to 6 bases, leaving 9 bases not matched to a gene. CDR1 is LNHDA and CDR2 is SQIVND in the germline V gene (reference sequence). CDR3 length equals 15 residues. Data came from immunoSEQ multiplex PCR; TCRdb stores just in-frame clones and leaves some out. The data hold around 2,000,000 clones, with roughly 96% observed a single time. V is TRBV19 and J is TRBJ2-1, with 8 bases lining up with TRBD2. The source of this sequence is a man younger than 30 in good health. The material sequenced was naive CD4+ T cells sorted from blood. Subset described: CD45RA+ positively selected. This CDR3 reads CASSRPKAGGNEQFF. CDR3 coding DNA: TGTGCCAGTAGTCGCCCTAAGGCGGGGGGCAATGAGCAGTTCTTC.